This T cell receptor beta chain was captured in a study of blood T cells in healthy people across ages. Every sample yielded at least 7 million isolated PBMCs. The table lists this clonotype with many counts. What it binds is unknown. With a J-beta primer mix and a sample-barcoded 5' primer, a second PCR ran 7 to 11 cycles. TCRdb passed the 5' RACE reads through MiXCR, listing each CDR3 protein once. The sample holds some 710,000 distinct CDR3 sequences, approximately 22% seen once. Study-level findings and limits: Conclusively comparing naive with antigen-experienced cells was impossible with unsorted PBMCs.

The receptor's source is a man between 65 and 85 years old in good health. The sequenced sample consisted of blood.

The CDR3 DNA reads TGCGCCAGCAGCCCGGGAGGGGCCTTCGCTAATGAAAAACTGTTTTTT. Encoded protein: CASSPGGAFANEKLFF. The V call is TRBV5-1, the J call TRBJ1-4; tentatively, D is TRBD1 (5 bases). The length of the CDR3 is 16 residues. Germline loops: CDR1 SGHRS, CDR2 YFSETQ. Trimming left V 4 bases short and J 3 bases short, with 16 bases between.